A single sample gave rise to the 25 T cell receptor beta chains below, sequenced in a study of shared clonotypes between healthy human individuals. Some clones are missing from TCRdb's copy, which holds only in-frame ones; the method was immunoSEQ multiplex PCR. The sample records about 1 million clones, around 76% being singletons. What was sequenced was memory CD4+ T cells sorted from blood. The subset denotes: CD45RA-negative fraction. These receptors all stem from a man younger than 35 in good health.

The chain recombines TRBV7-8 with TRBJ2-1, with 9 nucleotides matching TRBD1. Germline CDR1 SGHVS, CDR2 FQNEAQ. The junction had 8 bases not matched to a gene; V was cut back by 4 bases and J by 4 bases. The CDR3 sequence is 16 residues long. CDR3 nucleotide sequence: TGTGCCAGCAGCTCCTTCGACAGGGGGTTATACAATGAGCAGTTCTTC. This encodes CASSSFDRGLYNEQFF.

This clone was seen a handful of times. V usage is TRBV5-1 and J usage is TRBJ1-6, with D tentatively TRBD1 (5 bases). The ends were cut back, 0 bases at V and 4 bases at J, with 11 bases in the middle. Per the germline V gene, CDR1 is SGHRS and CDR2 is YFSETQ. The CDR3 covers 16 residues. CDR3 amino acids: CASSLDGAGYNSPLHF. The CDR3 DNA is TGCGCCAGCAGCTTGGATGGGGCAGGGTATAATTCACCCCTCCACTTT.

This CDR3 reads CASSLRGGTYNEQFF. The CDR3 coding sequence is TGTGCCAGCAGCTTGCGGGGGGGCACCTACAATGAGCAGTTCTTC. The V call is TRBV5-4, the J call TRBJ2-1; 8 positions match TRBD2. This CDR3 is 15 amino acids long. V shed 1 base, J shed 2 bases, and the junction held 2 bases outside the gene matches. The germline V gene encodes CDR1 SGHNT and CDR2 YYREEE (reference sequence).

The rearrangement uses TRBV19 and TRBJ1-5, with D tentatively TRBD1 (5 bases). Germline CDR1 and CDR2: LNHDA and SQIVND (reference sequence). The CDR3 contains 13 residues. With 7 bases removed from V and 4 bases from J, the gap between germline ends came to 11 bases. CDR3 protein: CASNSGGNQPQHF. The DNA for the CDR3 is TGTGCCAGTAACTCCGGGGGGAATCAGCCCCAGCATTTT.

This clone showed up just once. Being one base from a much bigger clone, this may be a read error. The V and J genes are TRBV25-1 and TRBJ2-2; D remains ambiguous. Trimming removed 4 bases at V and 5 bases at J, with 2 bases between. The germline V gene has CDR1 MGHDK and CDR2 SYGVNS. This CDR3 contains 11 residues. CDR3 DNA sequence: TGTGCCAGCAGTGTAACCGGGGAGCTGTTTTTT. This encodes CASSVTGELFF. Complete variable domain (other parts from reference TRBV25-1 and TRBJ2-2): EADIYQTPRYLVIGTGKKITLECSQTMGHDKMYWYQQDPGMELHLIHYSYGVNSTEKGDLSSESTVSRIRTEHFPLTLESARPSHTSQYLCASSVTGELFFGEGSRLTVL.

The CDR3 DNA reads as TGTGCCTGGAGCCAACCGGGACTAGCGGTGCAGTACTTC. It specifies CAWSQPGLAVQYF. The genes are TRBV30 and TRBJ2-7; 11 bases agree with TRBD2. This CDR3 comprises 13 residues. Germline CDR1 GTSNPN, CDR2 SVGIG (reference sequence). V shed 3 bases, J shed 9 bases, and the junction held 7 bases outside the gene matches.

This chain joins TRBV15 and TRBJ2-1; 8 nucleotides agree with TRBD2. With 0 bases clipped from V and 4 bases from J, the junction kept 2 bases outside the gene matches. Per germline, CDR1 LNHNV and CDR2 YYDKDF (reference sequence). This CDR3 has 15 amino acids. Here the CDR3 DNA reads TGTGCCACCAGCAGAGAACTAGCGGATTACAATGAGCAGTTCTTC. Amino acid sequence: CATSRELADYNEQFF.

The chain employs TRBV28 and TRBJ2-7; 8 bases are shared with TRBD2. With 4 bases clipped from V and 4 bases from J, the junction kept 9 bases outside the gene matches. In germline, CDR1 is MDHEN, CDR2 SYDVKM. This CDR3 comprises 15 residues. The CDR3 protein is CASSSPPAGDYEQYF. As DNA, the CDR3 is TGTGCCAGCAGTTCCCCCCCAGCGGGAGATTACGAGCAGTACTTC.

The sample holds many counts of this clone. The CDR3 nucleotides are TGTGCCAGCAGCTTCAGTCTCTCACCCCTCCACTTT. Protein sequence: CASSFSLSPLHF. The V call is TRBV7-9, the J call TRBJ1-6, with D uncertain. CDR1 is SEHNR and CDR2 is FQNEAQ in the germline V gene (reference sequence). CDR3 length: 12 amino acids. V lost 3 bases, J lost 10 bases, and 7 bases lay in between.

The chain joins TRBV5-4 to TRBJ2-5; 16 bases fit TRBD2. The CDR3 is 18 residues long. The germline V gene encodes CDR1 SGHNT and CDR2 YYREEE (reference sequence). Trimming removed 4 bases from V and 2 bases from J; junction bases left unmatched: 8. The CDR3 DNA follows: TGTGCCAGCAGCGATGGGACTAGCGGGGGGGCTTGGCAAGAGACCCAGTACTTC. It encodes CASSDGTSGGAWQETQYF.

This clone was picked up a small number of times. V gene TRBV28 combines with J gene TRBJ2-5; 8 bases line up with TRBD2. This CDR3 region has 14 residues. Germline V CDR1 and CDR2: MDHEN, SYDVKM. The J segment lost 4 bases and the V segment lost 2 bases, leaving 3 bases of the junction unmatched. CDR3 sequence reads: CASSLTSGPETQYF. CDR3 bases: TGTGCCAGCAGTTTAACTAGCGGCCCAGAGACCCAGTACTTC.

This chain uses TRBV19 with TRBJ2-3; D may be TRBD1 (6 bases). This CDR3 is 16 amino acids long. V was cut by 1 base and J by 3 bases, with 14 bases left in between. CDR1 LNHDA and CDR2 SQIVND come from the germline V gene (reference sequence). The CDR3 sequence is CASSIVGAGATDTQYF. For the CDR3, the DNA is TGTGCCAGTAGTATAGTAGGAGCAGGGGCGACAGATACGCAGTATTTT.

The rearrangement joins TRBV6-5 to TRBJ2-1; D is perhaps TRBD2 (6 bases). The CDR3 has 15 residues. V was clipped by 6 bases and J by 6 bases, with 18 bases between them. Germline CDR1 MNHEY, CDR2 SVGAGI. The CDR3, as DNA: TGTGCCAGCAGAAGACTAGTAATAGGACTCAATGAGCAGTTCTTC. Protein: CASRRLVIGLNEQFF.

On this clone: A much larger clone sits a single nucleotide away, making a read error possible. In DNA form, the CDR3 reads TGTGCCAGCACTTACACAGATACGCAGTATTTT. This sequence encodes CASTYTDTQYF. The chain employs TRBV6-5 and TRBJ2-3; no clear D. The CDR3 runs 11 residues. Germline V gene data show CDR1 as MNHEY and CDR2 as SVGAGI.

This rearrangement joins TRBV18 to TRBJ1-4; D unresolved. This CDR3 contains 15 residues. Germline V CDR1 and CDR2: KGHSH, LQKENI. The ends were cut back, 3 bases at V and 4 bases at J, with 12 bases in the middle. DNA of the CDR3: TGTGCCAGCTCACCGTTCGTCGCTGGTAATGAAAAACTGTTTTTT. Amino acid sequence: CASSPFVAGNEKLFF.

This clone was seen more than once but under ten times. The chain is built from TRBV12-5 and TRBJ1-5, with 12 bases aligning to TRBD1. Germline assignment: CDR1 LGHNT and CDR2 FRNRAP. After removal of 3 bases from V and 3 bases from J, the junction contained 9 bases not matched to a gene. This CDR3 spans 18 amino acids. The CDR3 nucleotides read TGTGCTAGTGGTTTTTATGGGACAGGGGGCGCCAACAATCAGCCCCAGCATTTT. This encodes CASGFYGTGGANNQPQHF.

This CDR3 reads CASSTRTGGGGGYTF. The CDR3, as DNA: TGTGCCAGCAGCACCCGGACAGGGGGCGGTGGTGGCTACACCTTC. This sequence joins TRBV7-8 and TRBJ1-2, with 11 bases that match TRBD1. The CDR3 contains 15 residues. The germline gives CDR1 SGHVS, CDR2 FQNEAQ. The V segment lost 5 bases and the J segment 7 bases; nucleotides outside the gene matches: 9. Using reference TRBV7-8 and TRBJ1-2 for the parts outside the CDR3, the full variable domain is GAGVSQSPRYKVAKRGQDVALRCDPISGHVSLFWYQQALGQGPEFLTYFQNEAQLDKSGLPSDRFFAERPEGSVSTLKIQRTQQEDSAVYLCASSTRTGGGGGYTFGSGTRLTVV.

The CDR3 bases are TGCAGCGTTGAGGTCAGGGGCGAGCAGTACTTC. Protein sequence: CSVEVRGEQYF. The chain uses TRBV29-1 and TRBJ2-5, with D perhaps matching TRBD1 (6 bases). The end of the DNA is better explained by TRBJ2-7, so the J call may be wrong. This CDR3 comprises 11 residues. CDR1 and CDR2 (germline): SQVTM, ANQGSEA.

The chain couples TRBV4-3 to TRBJ2-7; 13 bases fit TRBD2. The CDR3 spans 17 residues. Germline CDR1 and CDR2: LGHNA and YSLEER. Trimming removed 1 base from V and 7 bases from J; junction bases left unmatched: 10. The CDR3 here is CASSQGTSGSLGSEQYF. The CDR3 coding sequence is TGCGCCAGCAGCCAAGGGACTAGCGGGAGTCTCGGGTCTGAGCAGTACTTC.

CDR3 region: CASSQDTATRVPPTDTQYF. The CDR3 DNA follows: TGCGCCAGCAGCCAAGATACGGCTACTAGAGTTCCCCCCACAGATACGCAGTATTTT. J is TRBJ2-3 and V is TRBV4-1; TRBD2 is a possible D gene (5 bases). The CDR3 is made up of 19 amino acids. The germline V and J ends were trimmed by 0 bases and 2 bases, with 21 bases remaining between them. The V gene's germline CDR1 is MGHRA and CDR2 YSYEKL.

This clone was counted ten times or more. This chain connects TRBV4-3 to TRBJ1-4; 9 bases align to TRBD1. Germline assignment: CDR1 LGHNA and CDR2 YSLEER. The CDR3 runs 16 residues. J gave up 4 bases and V 1 base, and 4 bases lay outside the gene matches. CDR3 in amino acids: CASSQGEDRGNEKLFF. CDR3 DNA sequence: TGCGCCAGCAGCCAAGGGGAGGACAGGGGTAATGAAAAACTGTTTTTT.

This chain uses TRBV28 with TRBJ2-3; D might be TRBD2 (5 bases). The V end lost 7 bases, the J end lost 3 bases, and 14 bases lay between the germline ends. Germline CDR1 MDHEN, CDR2 SYDVKM. This CDR3 has 14 residues. The CDR3 sequence is CASTWGASTDTQYF. DNA of the CDR3: TGTGCCAGCACCTGGGGAGCTAGTACAGATACGCAGTATTTT.

This clone was picked up many times. This chain links TRBV6-6 with TRBJ2-2; tentatively, D is TRBD2 (7 bases). This CDR3 spans 14 amino acids. In germline, CDR1 is MNHNY, CDR2 SVGAGI (reference sequence). Trimming removed 7 bases at V and 5 bases at J, with 14 bases between. CDR3 residues: CASKGEGRTGELFF. CDR3 bases: TGTGCCAGCAAGGGGGAGGGCCGTACCGGGGAGCTGTTTTTT.

The rearrangement uses TRBV7-2 and TRBJ2-5, with TRBD1 matching over 8 bases. This CDR3 has 14 residues. The germline V gene encodes CDR1 SGHTA and CDR2 FQGNSA. The junction had 5 bases not matched to a gene; V was cut back by 6 bases and J by 2 bases. The CDR3 bases are TGTGCCAGCAGGCCTACAGGGGGGCAAGAGACCCAGTACTTC. Translation: CASRPTGGQETQYF.

The chain joins TRBV5-5 to TRBJ1-2, with 7 bases fitting TRBD1. V shed 0 bases, J shed 8 bases, and the junction held 13 bases outside the gene matches. Germline V gene data show CDR1 as SGHKS and CDR2 as YYEKEE (reference sequence). The CDR3 covers 16 residues. CDR3 region: CASSLEGQPSGGGYTF. The CDR3 DNA reads TGTGCCAGCAGCTTGGAGGGACAGCCCTCCGGCGGGGGCTACACCTTC.